Shown below are 22 T cell receptor beta chains from a single sample sequenced in a study of blood T cell repertoires in COVID-19. TCRdb keeps only in-frame clones here, not all; method: immunoSEQ multiplex PCR. The sample lists fewer than 120,000 clones; about four fifths were seen once. The sample consisted of peripheral blood. All receptors derive from an older woman with acute or convalescent COVID-19.

This clone was detected once. The V and J genes are TRBV18 and TRBJ1-1; maybe TRBD1 (5 bases). Looked up from germline, CDR1 is KGHSH and CDR2 is LQKENI. Trimming cost V 2 bases and J 0 bases, with 7 bases left between them. The length of the CDR3 is 14 residues. CDR3 loop: CASSPGAMNTEAFF. The CDR3 nucleotides read TGTGCCAGCTCACCAGGGGCCATGAACACTGAAGCTTTCTTT.

This chain connects TRBV12-3 or TRBV12-4 to TRBJ2-1, with D perhaps matching TRBD1 (6 bases). V dropped 4 bases and J dropped 4 bases, with 8 bases sitting between them. The CDR3 loop spans 13 amino acids. DNA for the CDR3: TGTGCCAGCAGTTCCGGGACATACAATGAGCAGTTCTTC. Amino acids: CASSSGTYNEQFF.

This clone is a singleton in its sample. The chain recombines TRBV6-6 with TRBJ2-2; D remains unclear. V gave up 2 bases and J gave up 3 bases, with 10 bases separating them. This CDR3 region has 15 residues. Per germline, CDR1 MNHNY and CDR2 SVGAGI (reference sequence). CDR3 sequence (DNA): TGTGCCAGCAGTTACGTCCGTCCGGACACCGGGGAGCTGTTTTTT. It encodes CASSYVRPDTGELFF.

The CDR3 here is CASSLRTGARYGYTF. DNA for the CDR3: TGTGCCAGCAGTCTCCGGACGGGAGCTCGATATGGCTACACCTTC. The chain carries TRBV6-2 or TRBV6-3 and TRBJ1-2, with D uncertain. The CDR3 loop spans 15 amino acids. V shed 5 bases and J shed 5 bases, with 18 bases lying between them. Germline assignment: CDR1 MNHEY and CDR2 SVGEGT.

As to this clone: The sample carries other DNA sequences with the same CDR3. Here the CDR3 reads CASSYGTSGYEQYF. In DNA form, the CDR3 reads TGTGCCAGCAGTTACGGGACTAGCGGGTACGAGCAGTACTTC. V gene TRBV6-5 combines with J gene TRBJ2-7; 12 bases align to TRBD2. The CDR3 totals 14 residues. V dropped 2 bases and J dropped 4; count of bases not matched to a gene: 0. Germline V CDR1 and CDR2: MNHEY, SVGAGI.

The chain employs TRBV5-1 and TRBJ1-1; D unresolved. Germline V lookup: CDR1 SGHRS, CDR2 YFSETQ. V lost 1 base and J 0 bases, leaving 4 bases between the germline ends. The CDR3 covers 13 residues. CDR3 sequence (DNA): TGCGCCAGCAGCTTGCCAATGAACACTGAAGCTTTCTTT. Translation gives CASSLPMNTEAFF.

V and J are TRBV10-3 and TRBJ1-4, with 7 bases identical to TRBD1. This CDR3 region has 14 residues. Trimming cost V 4 bases and J 6 bases; bases outside gene matches: 5. Germline lookup yields CDR1 ENHRY and CDR2 SYGVKD. The CDR3 DNA reads as TGTGCCATCAGTGGGACCGGGACAGATGAAAAACTGTTTTTT. Amino acid sequence: CAISGTGTDEKLFF.

This clone was found once. J is TRBJ2-7 and V is TRBV19; 9 bases align to TRBD1. V trimming: 4 bases; J trimming: 4 bases; junction bases outside the gene matches: 8. Germline V CDR1 and CDR2: LNHDA, SQIVND (reference sequence). The CDR3 has 15 amino acids. CDR3 protein: CASSKHRDRVYEQYF. CDR3 nucleotide sequence: TGTGCCAGTAGTAAACACCGGGACAGGGTTTACGAGCAGTACTTC.

The chain recombines TRBV10-2 with TRBJ2-2, with 8 bases that match TRBD1. Trimming at V came to 0 bases and at J to 7 bases, leaving 7 bases not matched to a gene. CDR1 and CDR2 from the germline V gene are WSHSY and SAAADI. The CDR3 covers 16 residues. CDR3 DNA: TGCGCCAGCAGTGAGTCGACTGACAGGGGCGGCGGGGAGCTGTTTTTT. Residues: CASSESTDRGGGELFF.

This clone was observed a few times. This chain links TRBV5-1 with TRBJ1-1; D not resolved. Germline CDR1 and CDR2: SGHRS and YFSETQ. V was pared by 1 base and J by 3 bases, with 7 bases between. This CDR3 region has 13 residues. CDR3 amino acids: CASSLHRDTEAFF. CDR3 DNA sequence: TGCGCCAGCAGCTTGCACCGGGACACTGAAGCTTTCTTT.

The chain couples TRBV7-6 to TRBJ1-5; D is perhaps TRBD1 (5 bases). The germline CDR1 and CDR2 sequences are SGHVS and FNYEAQ. The ends were cut back, 4 bases at V and 4 bases at J, with 8 bases in the middle. The CDR3 runs 13 residues. CDR3 bases: TGTGCCAGCAGCTCAGACAGAAATCAGCCCCAGCATTTT. It encodes CASSSDRNQPQHF.

This clone appeared a single time. The CDR3 DNA sequence: TGTGCCAGCAGGAGCCGACAGGAAAGGACCACTGAAGCTTTCTTT. This sequence encodes CASRSRQERTTEAFF. This chain connects TRBV21-1 to TRBJ1-1; the DNA was not compared with TRBD1, the D call given in the table. TRBV21-1 has pseudogene status. The CDR3 runs 15 residues.

The rearrangement links TRBV11-2 to TRBJ2-7, with a weak D call TRBD1 (5 bases). The germline V and J ends were trimmed by 4 bases and 0 bases, with 13 bases remaining between them. CDR1 is SGHAT, CDR2 FQNNGV, per germline. CDR3 size: 15 residues. The CDR3 here is CASSSNRLDSYEQYF. Written as DNA, the CDR3 is TGTGCCAGCAGCTCGAACAGGCTTGACTCCTACGAGCAGTACTTC.

The sample holds one count of this clone. This rearrangement joins TRBV30 to TRBJ2-7, with 10 bases that match TRBD2. The CDR3 contains 17 residues. Trimming took 4 bases from V and 5 from J; bases not matched to a gene: 17. Germline V CDR1 and CDR2: GTSNPN, SVGIG (reference sequence). The CDR3 nucleotides read TGTGCCTGGAAACCCATCCCACCGATAGCGGGGGGCAACGAGCAGTACTTC. Residues: CAWKPIPPIAGGNEQYF. Full variable domain (remainder filled in from reference TRBV30 and TRBJ2-7): SQTIHQWPATLVQPVGSPLSLECTVEGTSNPNLYWYRQAAGRGLQLLFYSVGIGQISSEVPQNLSASRPQDRQFILSSKKLLLSDSGFYLCAWKPIPPIAGGNEQYFGPGTRLTVT.

This clone was counted between two and nine times. The same CDR3 can be traced to other DNA sequences in this sample. The CDR3 coding sequence is TGCGCCAGCAGCTTCACGGGGGTGGGGACAGATACGCAGTATTTT. It yields the protein CASSFTGVGTDTQYF. The rearrangement links TRBV5-1 to TRBJ2-3, with TRBD2 as a possible D gene (6 bases). CDR3 length: 15 amino acids. Germline CDR1 is SGHRS and CDR2 is YFSETQ. Trimming stripped 2 bases from V and 3 bases from J, with 13 bases between. The full variable domain, rest sourced from reference TRBV5-1 and TRBJ2-3, is KAGVTQTPRYLIKTRGQQVTLSCSPISGHRSVSWYQQTPGQGLQFLFEYFSETQRNKGNFPGRFSGRQFSNSRSEMNVSTLELGDSALYLCASSFTGVGTDTQYFGPGTRLTVL.

CDR3: CASSPDSNQPQHF. Here the CDR3 DNA reads TGTGCCAGCAGTCCAGATAGCAATCAGCCCCAGCATTTT. This chain joins TRBV7-9 and TRBJ1-5; D gene unclear. The CDR3 extends over 13 amino acids. V was shortened by 6 bases and J by 0 bases, with 6 bases between the two germline ends. Per the germline V gene, CDR1 is SEHNR and CDR2 is FQNEAQ (reference sequence).

This clone was counted once. V gene TRBV9 combines with J gene TRBJ2-7; 9 bases map to TRBD1. This CDR3 comprises 15 residues. J lost 6 bases, V lost 4 bases, and 11 bases had no gene match. Germline V gives CDR1 SGDLS, CDR2 YYNGEE. CDR3 in DNA: TGTGCCAGCAGCCCTGGGGGACAGGGCGGCCGCGAGCAGTACTTC. Encoded protein: CASSPGGQGGREQYF.

The V and J genes are TRBV4-3 and TRBJ1-5; D might be TRBD1 (5 bases). V lost 0 bases and J lost 5, with 8 bases in between. The CDR3 has 14 amino acids. CDR1 and CDR2 from the germline V gene are LGHNA and YSLEER. The CDR3 coding sequence is TGCGCCAGCAGCCAAGAGCAGGGTGATCAGCCCCAGCATTTT. Translating gives CASSQEQGDQPQHF.

The chain links TRBV10-3 to TRBJ1-6, with a possible D match to TRBD1 (6 bases). CDR3 length: 17 residues. CDR1 ENHRY and CDR2 SYGVKD come from the germline V gene. Trimming cost V 0 bases and J 4 bases, with 13 bases left between them. CDR3 DNA: TGTGCCATCAGTGAGTCGAAGGGGGATGTTTATAATTCACCCCTCCACTTT. It specifies CAISESKGDVYNSPLHF.

This rearrangement joins TRBV19 to TRBJ1-2; the match to TRBD1 covers 9 bases. CDR1 LNHDA and CDR2 SQIVND come from the germline V gene (reference sequence). This CDR3 has 16 amino acids. V lost 7 bases to trimming and J lost 2 bases; unmatched junction nucleotides: 11. The CDR3 DNA follows: TGTGCCAGTAAAAAGAGAGCCGGGACAGGGAACTATGGCTACACCTTC. It codes for CASKKRAGTGNYGYTF. The full variable domain, with the rest looked up from reference TRBV19 and TRBJ1-2, is DGGITQSPKYLFRKEGQNVTLSCEQNLNHDAMYWYRQDPGQGLRLIYYSQIVNDFQKGDIAEGYSVSREKKESFPLTVTSAQKNPTAFYLCASKKRAGTGNYGYTFGSGTRLTVV.

This chain joins TRBV19 and TRBJ1-3, with D possibly TRBD1 on 5 matching bases. Germline V gene data show CDR1 as LNHDA and CDR2 as SQIVND (reference sequence). The CDR3 has 16 amino acids. V was trimmed by 6 bases and J by 0 bases, leaving 15 bases between them. For the CDR3, the DNA is TGTGCCAGTAGCCCGGGGCGGGGCGGCTCTGGAAACACCATATATTTT. It yields the protein CASSPGRGGSGNTIYF.

This chain uses TRBV7-2 with TRBJ2-7; 11 bases map to TRBD2. Germline V gene data show CDR1 as SGHTA and CDR2 as FQGNSA. The CDR3 has 13 amino acids. Trimming at V came to 5 bases and at J to 9 bases, leaving 6 bases not matched to a gene. CDR3 region: CASSPRGTSGQYF. DNA of the CDR3: TGTGCCAGCAGCCCACGGGGGACTAGCGGGCAGTACTTC.